This TCR beta chain comes out of a study of post-analysis software for immune sequencing data. The wider study: Recorded subtypes: relapsing-remitting, secondary progressive, progressive-relapsing; some patients unannotated. Points from the study as a whole: Strong co-clustering by F measure was seen for same-batch samples. Controls had lower frequencies than patients of about 5 TRBV segments, which included TRBV5-6, TRBV5-1 and TRBV20-1.

The authors incorporated unique molecular identifiers into the TCR beta cDNA libraries. Input of roughly 0.9 to 11 million T cells yielded hundreds of thousands of cDNA molecules. Using its own MiXCR run on the PCR reads, TCRdb lists one record per CDR3 protein. This sample yields 380,000 or so distinct CDR3 sequences, of which approximately 33% are seen a single time; around an eighth belongs to the top ten. Germline assignment: CDR1 SGHTA and CDR2 FQGNSA. The length of the CDR3 is 15 residues. This clonotype was recorded only once. Its specificity is unknown. The sequence came from a girl between 5 and 17 years old with multiple sclerosis. Sequenced input: blood. V is TRBV7-2 and J is TRBJ2-5; D may be TRBD1 (5 bases). The better agreement between TRBJ2-7 and the DNA end casts doubt on the J call. The CDR3: CASSTWSGLYGEQYF. The CDR3 DNA is TGTGCCAGCAGCACCTGGTCAGGGCTTTACGGCGAGCAGTACTTC.